This T cell receptor (beta chain) originates from a study of regulatory T cells in long-lasting Graves disease. The CDR3 covers 16 residues. Germline V CDR1 and CDR2: SEHNR, FQNEAQ (reference sequence). V lost 7 bases and J lost 4; bases outside the gene matches: 14. Whole-study results and caveats: Peripheral blood alone, not thyroid tissue, underwent study.

This clonotype was recorded many times. Antigen unknown. Time point here: newly diagnosed GD, antithyroid drugs for less than 3 months. From PBMCs, RNA was extracted and then used to make the TCR library. Sequencing libraries for TCR beta were prepared with iRepertoire HTBI primers and Arm-PCR of CDR3 regions. One entry per CDR3 protein, called by TCRdb with MiXCR from the multiplex PCR reads. The sample has about 450,000 distinct CDR3 sequences, 14% seen once. These same data were also listed under a study on T cells in Graves' hyperthyroidism and ophthalmopathy. This second study says: Model output signaled ophthalmopathy a median 6.5 months ahead of onset.

This chain joins TRBV7-9 and TRBJ2-5; 8 bases align to TRBD1. The TCR originated in a woman aged 45-59 years with Graves disease. The sample here was peripheral blood mononuclear cells (PBMCs), taken at new diagnosis, from a patient treated with antithyroid drugs. CDR3 region: CASTISGQVLGETQYF. The CDR3 coding sequence is TGTGCCAGCACCATTTCGGGACAGGTCCTTGGAGAGACCCAGTACTTC.